This T cell receptor beta chain is drawn from a study of shared clonotypes between healthy human individuals. About the study: Researchers assigned three CD4 naive, three CD4 memory, two CD8 naive and one CD8 memory plate to each donor.

Overall study findings and caveats: Limited genetic and exposure-history diversity came from having few donors. Investigators expected sequencing depth to affect clonotype sharing among donors.

A word on this clone: Its antigen is not known.

Assay: immunoSEQ multiplex PCR; the TCRdb copy retains only in-frame clones and omits some. The data contain about 670,000 clones, about three quarters of them seen just once; the ten biggest clones take up about 2%. The V and J ends lost 6 bases and 1 base respectively, with 14 bases between them. Germline CDR1 reads SGHTA; CDR2 reads FQGNSA. The CDR3 contains 15 residues. V usage is TRBV7-2 and J usage is TRBJ2-3, with D maybe TRBD1 (5 bases). Sequencing was done on a sample of memory CD4+ T cells sorted from blood. The subset was: CD45RA-negative fraction. The source of this sequence is a young woman in good health. The CDR3 loop reads CASRDRTIRTDTQYF. CDR3 sequence (DNA): TGTGCCAGCAGGGACCGGACAATCCGCACAGATACGCAGTATTTT.